The 25 T cell receptor beta chains below were found in one sample sequenced in a study of cytomegalovirus exposure and HLA in healthy donors (dated by TCRdb to about 2017). The receptor library was made with the immunoSEQ multiplex PCR assay. For the multiplex PCR, a mixture combining 60 forward primers for TCR Vbeta segments and 13 reverse primers for TCR Jbeta segments was used. TCRdb obtained this table from immuneACCESS and retained in-frame rearrangements with V and J assigned. These tables miss some clones; where compared with another copy, unresolved V genes account for less than half of the shortfall, and the remainder is unexplained. This sample's table has entries for about 74,000 clones. The ten biggest clones cover 6.5% to 8.5% of the sample. The sample consisted of PBMCs. The receptors shown here come from a female donor in good health and CMV-seropositive.

The chain recombines TRBV27 with TRBJ1-2; tentatively, D is TRBD1 (6 bases). The CDR3 is 14 residues long. Trimming cost V 6 bases and J 5 bases, with 16 bases left between them. Germline CDR1 reads MNHEY; CDR2 reads SMNVEV (reference sequence). The CDR3 reads CASRLGGASYGYTF. CDR3 bases: TGTGCCAGCAGACTTGGGGGGGCGTCTTATGGCTACACCTTC.

The gene calls are TRBV9 and TRBJ1-1; D gene unclear. Germline lookup yields CDR1 SGDLS and CDR2 YYNGEE. The CDR3 runs 15 residues. V lost 0 bases and J lost 0, with 9 bases in between. CDR3 nucleotide sequence: TGTGCCAGCAGCGTAGTCGAGACAATGAACACTGAAGCTTTCTTT. It is translated as CASSVVETMNTEAFF.

This sequence joins TRBV7-2 and TRBJ1-1, with D perhaps matching TRBD1 (5 bases). Looked up from germline, CDR1 is SGHTA and CDR2 is FQGNSA. The CDR3 is made up of 13 amino acids. Trimming shortened V by 7 bases and J by 2 bases, and 11 bases separated the two germline ends. In nucleotides, the CDR3 is TGTGCCAGCAACGGACACCTTAACACTGAAGCTTTCTTT. Encoded protein: CASNGHLNTEAFF.

This chain joins TRBV7-9 and TRBJ2-1; 10 bases agree with TRBD2. CDR3 size: 16 residues. V dropped 0 bases and J dropped 5; count of bases not matched to a gene: 4. Germline CDR1 is SEHNR and CDR2 is FQNEAQ (reference sequence). The CDR3 loop reads CASSLALGLADNEQFF. CDR3 DNA: TGTGCCAGCAGCTTAGCCCTAGGACTAGCGGACAATGAGCAGTTCTTC.

J is TRBJ2-7 and V is TRBV20-1, with D possibly being TRBD2 (5 bases). The CDR3 totals 11 residues. CDR1 and CDR2 (germline): DFQATT, SNEGSKA (reference sequence). V was clipped by 4 bases and J by 3 bases, with 7 bases between them. Here the CDR3 reads CSATAGYEQYF. The CDR3 nucleotides read TGCAGTGCTACGGCGGGCTACGAGCAGTACTTC.

For this clone: This same CDR3 is encoded by further DNA sequences in the sample. The rearrangement joins TRBV7-8 to TRBJ2-3, with D perhaps matching TRBD1 (5 bases). CDR3 length equals 18 residues. Per germline, CDR1 SGHVS and CDR2 FQNEAQ. DNA of the CDR3: TGTGCTTTTAGCTTCAGCGAGACAGAGCCTGAGGACACAGATACGCAGTATTTT. Translated, it gives CAFSFSETEPEDTDTQYF.

The J gene is TRBJ1-2, the V gene TRBV2, with D possibly TRBD1 on 5 matching bases. The CDR3 has 14 amino acids. The V end was cut by 4 bases, the J end by 4 bases, with 13 bases between. Germline loops: CDR1 SNHLY, CDR2 FYNNEI. In DNA, the CDR3 is TGTGCCAGCAGTGTGGGGGGGGTGAGCTATGGCTACACCTTC. Its protein product is CASSVGGVSYGYTF.

This chain joins TRBV6-5 and TRBJ1-1; D ambiguous. Trimming pared 6 bases from V and 7 bases from J, leaving 15 bases between. The CDR3 covers 13 residues. CDR1 and CDR2 (germline): MNHEY, SVGAGI. The CDR3: CASRRGLSNEAFF. The CDR3 DNA reads as TGTGCCAGCAGGCGAGGGTTAAGTAATGAAGCTTTCTTT.

This chain links TRBV27 with TRBJ2-4, with D possibly TRBD1 on 6 matching bases. Germline V CDR1 and CDR2: MNHEY, SMNVEV (reference sequence). V was pared by 3 bases and J by 9 bases, with 15 bases between. The CDR3 length is 14 residues. This CDR3 reads CASSFRTASGIQYF. CDR3 coding DNA: TGTGCCAGCAGTTTCCGGACAGCCTCGGGCATTCAGTACTTC.

The chain is built from TRBV19 and TRBJ2-2, with 8 nucleotides matching TRBD1. Looked up from germline, CDR1 is LNHDA and CDR2 is SQIVND (reference sequence). V shed 10 bases and J 4 bases; nucleotides not matched to a gene: 8. The length of the CDR3 is 14 residues. In DNA form, the CDR3 reads TGTGCCACTTCAAGGACAGGGACCACCGGGGAGCTGTTTTTT. It yields the protein CATSRTGTTGELFF.

The rearrangement links TRBV30 to TRBJ1-2, with 9 bases matching TRBD1. Per germline, CDR1 GTSNPN and CDR2 SVGIG (reference sequence). This CDR3 comprises 14 residues. J lost 7 bases, V lost 0 bases, and 6 bases had no gene match. The CDR3 nucleotides are TGTGCCTGGAGTGTGGCTACAGGGGGCCGTGGCTACACCTTC. Amino acid sequence: CAWSVATGGRGYTF.

This chain uses TRBV4-1 with TRBJ1-1, with D tentatively TRBD1 (5 bases). CDR3 size: 14 residues. With 2 bases removed from V and 5 bases from J, the gap between germline ends came to 12 bases. CDR1 and CDR2 from the germline V gene are MGHRA and YSYEKL. The CDR3 loop reads CASSQFTGRTEAFF. For the CDR3, the DNA is TGCGCCAGCAGCCAATTTACAGGAAGGACTGAAGCTTTCTTT.

J is TRBJ2-5 and V is TRBV28; 11 nucleotides agree with TRBD1. The end of the DNA is better explained by TRBJ2-7, so the J call may be wrong. Germline lookup yields CDR1 MDHEN and CDR2 SYDVKM. The CDR3 extends over 15 amino acids. The CDR3 sequence: CASSRRTGGPYEQYF. The CDR3 bases are TGTGCCAGCAGCCGAAGGACAGGGGGCCCCTACGAGCAGTACTTC.

V is TRBV30 and J is TRBJ2-2; possible D gene TRBD2, 8 bases. CDR3 size: 14 residues. The V gene's germline CDR1 is GTSNPN and CDR2 SVGIG (reference sequence). V lost 8 bases and J 7 bases, leaving 20 bases between the germline ends. The CDR3 DNA is TGTGCCCGGGGGGGGCCCCAGGGGGGCGGGGAGCTGTTTTTT. Translation gives CARGGPQGGGELFF.

The CDR3 DNA follows: TGCGCCAGCAGCCAAGATGGGGCCCGCGGCCTCTATGGCTACACCTTC. Protein product: CASSQDGARGLYGYTF. The chain carries TRBV4-3 and TRBJ1-2; the D gene is possibly TRBD1 (5 bases). Germline lookup yields CDR1 LGHNA and CDR2 YSLEER. This CDR3 contains 16 residues. V lost 0 bases and J lost 4, with 15 bases in between.

The chain's CDR3 is CASSPDLGTYNEQFF. The CDR3 DNA is TGTGCCAGCAGTCCGGACTTGGGGACCTACAATGAGCAGTTCTTC. The chain employs TRBV25-1 and TRBJ2-1, with D maybe TRBD2 (5 bases). Germline CDR1 MGHDK, CDR2 SYGVNS. The V end lost 5 bases, the J end lost 2 bases, and 13 bases lay between the germline ends. The CDR3 totals 15 residues. Supplemented by reference TRBV25-1 and TRBJ2-1, the full variable domain reads EADIYQTPRYLVIGTGKKITLECSQTMGHDKMYWYQQDPGMELHLIHYSYGVNSTEKGDLSSESTVSRIRTEHFPLTLESARPSHTSQYLCASSPDLGTYNEQFFGPGTRLTVL.

V usage is TRBV30 and J usage is TRBJ2-2, with 15 bases lining up with TRBD2. Germline V gene lookup returns CDR1 GTSNPN and CDR2 SVGIG (reference sequence). V shed 0 bases, J shed 6 bases, and the junction held 5 bases outside the gene matches. The CDR3 loop spans 17 amino acids. The CDR3 here is CAWSVPRTSGRAGELFF. Here the CDR3 DNA reads TGTGCCTGGAGTGTACCCCGGACTAGCGGGAGGGCCGGGGAGCTGTTTTTT.

This rearrangement joins TRBV13 to TRBJ1-1; TRBD1 agrees at 7 bases. The CDR3 is 17 amino acids. V trimming: 0 bases; J trimming: 1 base; junction bases outside the gene matches: 8. Germline values: CDR1 PRHDT, CDR2 FYEKMQ (reference sequence). The chain's CDR3 is CASSLGLAKGANTEAFF. The CDR3 bases are TGTGCCAGCAGCTTAGGGCTAGCGAAGGGGGCGAACACTGAAGCTTTCTTT.

The rearrangement joins TRBV10-3 to TRBJ1-1; 9 nucleotides align to TRBD1. The V gene end was trimmed by 4 bases and the J gene end by 4 bases; junction bases not matched to a gene: 7. Germline CDR1 and CDR2: ENHRY and SYGVKD. This CDR3 has 15 residues. Written as DNA, the CDR3 is TGTGCCATCAGTGGAAATGACAGGGGGTTCACTGAAGCTTTCTTT. It encodes CAISGNDRGFTEAFF.

The chain joins TRBV19 to TRBJ1-2; TRBD1 matches at 11 bases. In germline, CDR1 is LNHDA, CDR2 SQIVND (reference sequence). The V and J ends lost 5 bases and 8 bases, in that order; junction bases with no gene match: 10. The CDR3 is 15 residues long. This CDR3 reads CASSRRTGGVEGYTF. In DNA form, the CDR3 reads TGTGCCAGTAGTCGGAGGACAGGGGGCGTCGAAGGCTACACCTTC. Variable domain in full (rest from reference TRBV19 and TRBJ1-2): DGGITQSPKYLFRKEGQNVTLSCEQNLNHDAMYWYRQDPGQGLRLIYYSQIVNDFQKGDIAEGYSVSREKKESFPLTVTSAQKNPTAFYLCASSRRTGGVEGYTFGSGTRLTVV.

The chain employs TRBV6-1 and TRBJ2-7, with D perhaps TRBD1 (7 bases). The CDR3 length is 15 residues. In germline, CDR1 is MNHNS, CDR2 SASEGT. Trimming shortened V by 1 base and J by 5 bases, and 15 bases separated the two germline ends. The CDR3: CASSEVVRGADEQYF. The CDR3 DNA reads as TGTGCCAGCAGTGAAGTCGTCAGGGGGGCGGACGAGCAGTACTTC.

The J gene is TRBJ2-5, the V gene TRBV5-1; 9 bases map to TRBD2. V gave up 0 bases and J gave up 2 bases; unmatched junction bases: 2. The CDR3 consists of 15 residues. Germline CDR1 SGHRS, CDR2 YFSETQ. The CDR3 spells CASSLVRGGQETQYF. The CDR3 bases are TGCGCCAGCAGCTTGGTGCGGGGGGGGCAAGAGACCCAGTACTTC.

This chain connects TRBV7-2 to TRBJ1-1; D gene uncertain. Trimming stripped 4 bases from V and 5 bases from J, with 11 bases between. The CDR3 runs 13 residues. In germline, CDR1 is SGHTA, CDR2 FQGNSA. CDR3: CASSSRGRTEAFF. The CDR3 region has the DNA TGTGCCAGCAGCTCCCGAGGGAGGACTGAAGCTTTCTTT.

The rearrangement links TRBV5-6 to TRBJ2-1; TRBD2 aligns across 7 bases. The CDR3 is 15 residues long. The germline gives CDR1 SGHDT, CDR2 YYEEEE. The V segment lost 2 bases and the J segment 9 bases; nucleotides outside the gene matches: 11. As DNA, the CDR3 is TGTGCCAGCAGCTTAGTGGGGGGGGATCATAGTGAGCAGTTCTTC. It yields the protein CASSLVGGDHSEQFF.

This chain joins TRBV28 and TRBJ1-5; 7 bases agree with TRBD1. CDR1 MDHEN and CDR2 SYDVKM come from the germline V gene. The CDR3 sequence is 15 residues long. Trimming cost V 4 bases and J 0 bases; bases outside gene matches: 3. The CDR3 sequence is CASSSTGDSNQPQHF. CDR3 in DNA: TGTGCCAGCAGTTCCACAGGGGATAGCAATCAGCCCCAGCATTTT.